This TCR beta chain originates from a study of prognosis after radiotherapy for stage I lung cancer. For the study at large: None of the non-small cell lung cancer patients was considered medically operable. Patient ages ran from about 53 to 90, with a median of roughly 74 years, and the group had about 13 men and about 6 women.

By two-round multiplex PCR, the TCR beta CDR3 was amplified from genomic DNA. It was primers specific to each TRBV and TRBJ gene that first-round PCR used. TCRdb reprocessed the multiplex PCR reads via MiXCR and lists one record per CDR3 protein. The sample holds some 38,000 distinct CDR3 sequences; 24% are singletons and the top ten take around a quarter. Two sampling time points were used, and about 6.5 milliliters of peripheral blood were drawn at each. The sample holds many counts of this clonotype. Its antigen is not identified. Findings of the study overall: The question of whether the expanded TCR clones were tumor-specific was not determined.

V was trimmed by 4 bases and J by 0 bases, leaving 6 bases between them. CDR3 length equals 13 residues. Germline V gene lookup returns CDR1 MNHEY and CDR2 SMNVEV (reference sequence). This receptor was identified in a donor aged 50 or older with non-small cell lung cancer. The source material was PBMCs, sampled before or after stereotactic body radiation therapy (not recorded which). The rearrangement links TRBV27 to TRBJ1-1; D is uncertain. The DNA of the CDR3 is TGTGCCAGCAGTTGGGGAATGAACACTGAAGCTTTCTTT. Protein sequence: CASSWGMNTEAFF.